This T cell receptor beta chain is from a study of breast tumors, draining lymph nodes, adjacent tissues. General study findings and limits: The data were judged consistent with most tumor T cells coming from lymph node and expanding in tumor. Compared with lymph nodes, tumors were less diverse; compared with nontumor tissue, more.

This clonotype was recorded at least ten times. Its matching antigen is unknown. TCRdb re-called the multiplex PCR reads through MiXCR, storing one row per CDR3 protein. This sample has around 290,000 distinct CDR3 sequences, with 30% to 35% found just once. The lymph nodes were axillary draining lymph nodes from breast cancer patients. The sequencing sample was made of axillary lymph node tissue. The source of this sequence is a female donor with breast cancer. Some clones in this sample may be carry-over from other donors' samples.

This CDR3 reads CADPRDRPTINEQFF. In nucleotides, the CDR3 is TGTGCCGACCCCCGGGACAGGCCTACTATCAATGAGCAGTTCTTC. This sequence joins TRBV6-2 or TRBV6-3 and TRBJ2-1; TRBD1 agrees at 8 bases. This CDR3 comprises 15 residues. Germline V gene lookup returns CDR1 MNHEY and CDR2 SVGEGT. With V trimmed by 11 bases and J by 6 bases, 15 bases remained unmatched.